In its sample, the clone carrying this T cell receptor (beta chain) was seen many times. Its antigen remains unknown. This entry belongs to a study of response to subunit inactivated influenza vaccine. CDR1 and CDR2 (germline): SGHRS, YFSETQ. V trimming: 6 bases; J trimming: 1 base; junction bases outside the gene matches: 6. The CDR3 is 14 residues long. Study conclusions and caveats: With each seasonal influenza vaccination, the authors suggested, few new T cells are recruited.

TCRdb re-derived calls from the RT-PCR reads in MiXCR, one entry per CDR3 protein. The profile covers about 610,000 distinct CDR3 sequences, with 12% to 15% appearing a single time and 8.5% to 14% taken by the ten largest. This rearrangement joins TRBV5-1 to TRBJ1-1; 7 bases are a match to TRBD1. This material consisted of PBMCs from blood, taken 11 to 12 days after vaccination. This receptor was identified in a man aged 50 or older who received an inactivated influenza vaccine. For the CDR3, the DNA is TGCGCCAGCAATTTGGCAGGGGGGAACACTGAAGCTTTCTTT. This translates into CASNLAGGNTEAFF.